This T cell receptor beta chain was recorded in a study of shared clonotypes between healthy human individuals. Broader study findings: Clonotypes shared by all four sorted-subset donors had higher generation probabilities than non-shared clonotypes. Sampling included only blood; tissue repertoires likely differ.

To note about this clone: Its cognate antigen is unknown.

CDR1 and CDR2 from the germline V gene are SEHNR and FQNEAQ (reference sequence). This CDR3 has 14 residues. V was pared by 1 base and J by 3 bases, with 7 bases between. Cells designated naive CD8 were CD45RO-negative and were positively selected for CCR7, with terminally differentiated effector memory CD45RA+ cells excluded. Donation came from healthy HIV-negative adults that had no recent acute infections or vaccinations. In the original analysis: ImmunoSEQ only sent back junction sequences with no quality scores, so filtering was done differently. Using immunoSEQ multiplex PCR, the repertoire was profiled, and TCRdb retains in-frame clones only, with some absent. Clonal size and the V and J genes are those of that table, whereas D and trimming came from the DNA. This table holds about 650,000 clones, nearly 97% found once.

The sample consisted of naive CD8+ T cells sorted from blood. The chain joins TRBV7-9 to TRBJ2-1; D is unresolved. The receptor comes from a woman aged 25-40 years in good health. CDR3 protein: CASSLGGDYNEQFF. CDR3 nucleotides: TGTGCCAGCAGCTTAGGCGGCGACTACAATGAGCAGTTCTTC.